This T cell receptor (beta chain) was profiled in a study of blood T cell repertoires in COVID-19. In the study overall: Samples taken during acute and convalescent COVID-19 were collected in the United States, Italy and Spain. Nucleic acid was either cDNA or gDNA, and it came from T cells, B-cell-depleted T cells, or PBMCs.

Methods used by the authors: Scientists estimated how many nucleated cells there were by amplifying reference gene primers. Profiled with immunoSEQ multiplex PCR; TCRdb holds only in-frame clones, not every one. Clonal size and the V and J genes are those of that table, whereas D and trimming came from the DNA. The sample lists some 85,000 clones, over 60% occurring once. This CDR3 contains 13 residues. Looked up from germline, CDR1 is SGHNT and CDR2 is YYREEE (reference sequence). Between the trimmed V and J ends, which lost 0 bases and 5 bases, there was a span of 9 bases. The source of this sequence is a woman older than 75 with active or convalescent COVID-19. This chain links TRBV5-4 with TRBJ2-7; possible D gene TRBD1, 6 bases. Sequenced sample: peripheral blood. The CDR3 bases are TGTGCCAGCAGCTTGGGCAGGGGCCACGAGCAGTACTTC. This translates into CASSLGRGHEQYF.